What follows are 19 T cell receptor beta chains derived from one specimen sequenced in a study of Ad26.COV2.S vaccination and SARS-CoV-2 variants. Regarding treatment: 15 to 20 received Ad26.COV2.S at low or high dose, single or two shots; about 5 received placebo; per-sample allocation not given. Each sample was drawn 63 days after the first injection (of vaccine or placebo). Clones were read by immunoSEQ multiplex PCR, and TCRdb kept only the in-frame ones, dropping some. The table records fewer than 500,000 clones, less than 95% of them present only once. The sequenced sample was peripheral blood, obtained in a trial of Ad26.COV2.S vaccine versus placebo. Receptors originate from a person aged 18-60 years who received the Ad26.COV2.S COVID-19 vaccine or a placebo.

CDR3 residues: CASRPRRIRDRGTGQPQHF. The CDR3 nucleotides read TGTGCCAGCAGACCGCGTCGGATCCGGGACAGGGGAACAGGGCAGCCCCAGCATTTT. The chain carries TRBV28 and TRBJ1-5; 10 bases line up with TRBD1. CDR1 and CDR2 (germline): MDHEN, SYDVKM. Germline trimming cut 6 bases from V and 7 bases from J; bases unmatched to any gene: 21. The CDR3 consists of 19 residues.

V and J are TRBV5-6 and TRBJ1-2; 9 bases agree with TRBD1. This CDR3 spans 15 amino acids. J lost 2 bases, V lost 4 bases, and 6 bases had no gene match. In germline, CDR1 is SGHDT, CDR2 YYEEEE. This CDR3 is CASSPWDRANYGYTF. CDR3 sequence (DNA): TGTGCCAGCAGCCCCTGGGACAGGGCCAACTATGGCTACACCTTC.

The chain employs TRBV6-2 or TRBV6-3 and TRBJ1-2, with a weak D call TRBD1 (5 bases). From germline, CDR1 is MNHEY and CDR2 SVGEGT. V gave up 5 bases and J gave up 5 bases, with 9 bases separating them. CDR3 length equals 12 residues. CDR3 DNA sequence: TGTGCCAGCAGTGACAGTCGATATGGCTACACCTTC. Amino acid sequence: CASSDSRYGYTF.

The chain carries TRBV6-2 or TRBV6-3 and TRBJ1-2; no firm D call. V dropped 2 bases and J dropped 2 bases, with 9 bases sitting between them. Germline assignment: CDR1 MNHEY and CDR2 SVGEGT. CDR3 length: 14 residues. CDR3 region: CASSYGQLNYGYTF. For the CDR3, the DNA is TGTGCCAGCAGTTACGGTCAGTTGAACTATGGCTACACCTTC.

The CDR3 loop reads CASSISPDLRTDTQYF. CDR3 in DNA: TGTGCCAGCAGCATAAGCCCGGACTTACGCACAGATACGCAGTATTTT. The rearrangement links TRBV9 to TRBJ2-3; weak D call: TRBD2 (5 bases). Germline-derived CDR1 and CDR2 are SGDLS and YYNGEE. This CDR3 is built from 16 residues. V lost 4 bases to trimming and J lost 1 base, with 16 bases between them.

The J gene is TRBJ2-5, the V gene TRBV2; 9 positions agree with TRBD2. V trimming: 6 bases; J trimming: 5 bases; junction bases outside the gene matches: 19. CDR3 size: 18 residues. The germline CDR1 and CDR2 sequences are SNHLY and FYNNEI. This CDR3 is CASSPQLTSGTSLETQYF. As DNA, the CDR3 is TGTGCCAGCAGCCCCCAGCTAACATCCGGGACTAGCCTCGAGACCCAGTACTTC.

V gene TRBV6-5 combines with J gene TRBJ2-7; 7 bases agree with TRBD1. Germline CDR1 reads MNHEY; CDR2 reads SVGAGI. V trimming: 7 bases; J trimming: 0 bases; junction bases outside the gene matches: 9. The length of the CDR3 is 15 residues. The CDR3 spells CASTSRNRGSYEQYF. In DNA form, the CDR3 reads TGTGCCAGCACCTCCCGGAACAGGGGCTCCTACGAGCAGTACTTC.

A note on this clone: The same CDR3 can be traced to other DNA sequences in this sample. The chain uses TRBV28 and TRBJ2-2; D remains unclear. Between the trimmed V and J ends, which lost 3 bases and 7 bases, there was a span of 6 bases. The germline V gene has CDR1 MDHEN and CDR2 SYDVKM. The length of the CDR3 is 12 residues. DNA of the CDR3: TGTGCCAGCAGTTTGGGTGTCGGGGAGCTGTTTTTT. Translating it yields CASSLGVGELFF.

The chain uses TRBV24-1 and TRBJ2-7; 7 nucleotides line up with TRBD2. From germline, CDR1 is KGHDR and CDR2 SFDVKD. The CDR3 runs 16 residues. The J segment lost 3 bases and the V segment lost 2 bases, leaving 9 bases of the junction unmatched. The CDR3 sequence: CATSDSRAGNLYEQYF. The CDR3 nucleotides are TGTGCCACCAGTGATTCTCGAGCGGGAAACCTCTACGAGCAGTACTTC.

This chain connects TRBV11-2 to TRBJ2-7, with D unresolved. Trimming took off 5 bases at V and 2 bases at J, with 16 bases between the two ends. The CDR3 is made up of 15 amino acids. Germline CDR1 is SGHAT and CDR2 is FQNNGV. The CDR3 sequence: CASSPMALETYEQYF. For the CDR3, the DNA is TGTGCCAGCAGCCCCATGGCGCTAGAAACCTACGAGCAGTACTTC. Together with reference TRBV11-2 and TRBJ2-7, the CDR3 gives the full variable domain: EAGVAQSPRYKIIEKRQSVAFWCNPISGHATLYWYQQILGQGPKLLIQFQNNGVVDDSQLPKDRFSAERLKGVDSTLKIQPAKLEDSAVYLCASSPMALETYEQYFGPGTRLTVT.

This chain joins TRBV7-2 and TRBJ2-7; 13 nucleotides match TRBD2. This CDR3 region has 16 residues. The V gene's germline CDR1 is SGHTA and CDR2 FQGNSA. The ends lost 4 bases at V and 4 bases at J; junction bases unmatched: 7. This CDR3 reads CASSSRTSGSRYEQYF. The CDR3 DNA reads TGTGCCAGCAGCTCTCGGACTAGCGGGAGTAGATACGAGCAGTACTTC.

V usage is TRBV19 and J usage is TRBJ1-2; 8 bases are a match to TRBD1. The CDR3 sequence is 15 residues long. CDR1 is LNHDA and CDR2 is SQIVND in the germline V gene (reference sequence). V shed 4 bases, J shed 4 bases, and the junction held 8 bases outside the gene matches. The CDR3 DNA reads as TGTGCCAGTAGTACTGCAGGGGGCGCGACCTATGGCTACACCTTC. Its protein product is CASSTAGGATYGYTF.

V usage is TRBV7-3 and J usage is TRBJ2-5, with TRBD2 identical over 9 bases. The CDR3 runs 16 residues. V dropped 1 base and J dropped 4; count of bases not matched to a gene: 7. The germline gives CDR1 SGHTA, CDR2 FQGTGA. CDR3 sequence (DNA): TGTGCCAGCAGCTTAAGTCCCCGCGGGAGGGGAGAGACCCAGTACTTC. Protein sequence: CASSLSPRGRGETQYF.

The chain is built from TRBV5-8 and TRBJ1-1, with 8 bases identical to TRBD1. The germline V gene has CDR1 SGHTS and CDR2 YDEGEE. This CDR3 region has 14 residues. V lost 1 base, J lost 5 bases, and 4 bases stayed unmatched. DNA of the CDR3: TGTGCCAGCAGCTTGCGGACAGGGATGACTGAAGCTTTCTTT. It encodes CASSLRTGMTEAFF.

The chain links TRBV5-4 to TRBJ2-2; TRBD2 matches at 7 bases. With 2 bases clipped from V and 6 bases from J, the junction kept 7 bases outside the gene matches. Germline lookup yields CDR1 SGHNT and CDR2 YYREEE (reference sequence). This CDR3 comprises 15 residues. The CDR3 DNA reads TGTGCCAGCAGCTTAGGCGGGAGTTCACCCGGGGAGCTGTTTTTT. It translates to CASSLGGSSPGELFF.

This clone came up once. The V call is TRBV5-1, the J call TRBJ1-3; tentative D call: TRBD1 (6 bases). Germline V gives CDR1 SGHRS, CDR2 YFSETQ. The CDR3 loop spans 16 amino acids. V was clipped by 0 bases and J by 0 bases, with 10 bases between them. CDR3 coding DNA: TGCGCCAGCAGCTTGGCTACAGGGTCCTCTGGAAACACCATATATTTT. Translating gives CASSLATGSSGNTIYF.

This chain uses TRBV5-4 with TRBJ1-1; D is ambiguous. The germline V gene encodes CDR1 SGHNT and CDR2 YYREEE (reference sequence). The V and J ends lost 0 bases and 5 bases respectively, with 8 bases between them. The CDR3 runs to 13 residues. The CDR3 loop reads CASSLGGRTEAFF. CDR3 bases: TGTGCCAGCAGCTTGGGTGGGAGGACTGAAGCTTTCTTT.

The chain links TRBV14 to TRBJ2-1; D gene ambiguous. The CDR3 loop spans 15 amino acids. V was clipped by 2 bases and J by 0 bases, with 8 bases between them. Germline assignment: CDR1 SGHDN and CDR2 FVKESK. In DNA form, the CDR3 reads TGTGCCAGCAGCCAAACAAGGGCCTCCTACAATGAGCAGTTCTTC. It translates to CASSQTRASYNEQFF.

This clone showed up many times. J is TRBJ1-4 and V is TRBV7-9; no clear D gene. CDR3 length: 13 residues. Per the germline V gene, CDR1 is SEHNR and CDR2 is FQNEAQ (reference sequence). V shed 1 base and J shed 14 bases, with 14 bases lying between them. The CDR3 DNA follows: TGTGCCAGCAGCTTAGGTTCCATCGGGGTCCTGTTTTTT. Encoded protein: CASSLGSIGVLFF.